The sequence of this T cell receptor beta chain was determined in a study of human T cells and chemical hapten exposure. Across the whole study: DPC at 0.01% went onto the upper back in patch tests, read at 6 days. Alopecia areata, totalis or universalis was found in mostly female patients. Study-level findings and limits: The study found expanded TCRs formed significantly more large CDR3 similarity clusters than controls. The count of PT1 expanded TCRs correlated positively with patch test score.

One entry per CDR3 protein, called by TCRdb with MiXCR from the RACE reads. Of roughly 200,000 distinct CDR3 sequences listed, approximately 26% are singletons. The time point: patch test 3, about 24 weeks after DPC sensitization. The sample's treatment: therapeutic diphenylcyclopropenone sensitization with weekly scalp DPC. In this sample, this clonotype turned up a few times. Its antigen remains unidentified. Trimming stripped 0 bases from V and 3 bases from J, with 9 bases between. CDR3 size: 13 residues. CDR1 is SQVTM and CDR2 is ANQGSEA in the germline V gene. Sequences were derived from whole blood, sampled in connection with sensitization to the hapten diphenylcyclopropenone (DPC). The rearrangement joins TRBV29-1 to TRBJ2-7; D is perhaps TRBD2 (5 bases). The sequence was collected from a middle-aged woman with alopecia areata. Some clones in this sample may be carry-over from other donors' samples. The CDR3 reads CSVEDGSLYEQYF. The CDR3 bases are TGCAGCGTTGAAGATGGGAGCCTCTACGAGCAGTACTTC.